Listed here is a single TCR beta chain. Antigen: not known. PCR used 60 Vbeta primers and 13 Jbeta primers. The method was immunoSEQ multiplex PCR; TCRdb's version includes in-frame clones alone and lacks a portion of them. Among some 190,000 clones listed, around 73% were seen once. Trimming took 4 bases from V and 4 from J; bases not matched to a gene: 8. CDR3 length: 16 amino acids. Germline V gives CDR1 SGHAT, CDR2 FQNNGV. These data are taken from a study of cytomegalovirus exposure and HLA in healthy donors. Study observations and caveats: Several V segments, TRBV6-2 and TRBV6-3 among them, could not be told apart and were dropped.

The receptor was isolated from a woman aged 30 to 39 in good health and CMV-seropositive. The specimen was PBMCs. This sequence joins TRBV11-2 and TRBJ2-1; 9 bases are a match to TRBD1. CDR3 coding DNA: TGTGCCAGCAGCTCAAAACAGGGGGCCCTTTACAATGAGCAGTTCTTC. This codes for CASSSKQGALYNEQFF.